Below are 13 T cell receptor beta chains sequenced from a single sample in a study of early T cells in non-severe SARS-CoV-2 infection. TCRdb processed the 5' RACE reads anew with MiXCR; each CDR3 protein has one entry. The sample consists of some 70,000 distinct CDR3 sequences, 10% to 15% of them appearing once. Material for sequencing was whole blood. These receptor sequences come from an adult who was a healthcare worker with PCR-confirmed SARS-CoV-2 infection or an uninfected control (not recorded which).

The sample holds many counts of this clonotype. The chain joins TRBV19 to TRBJ2-7; maybe TRBD2 (5 bases). The CDR3 consists of 14 residues. Germline V gene lookup returns CDR1 LNHDA and CDR2 SQIVND (reference sequence). V shed 5 bases and J shed 3 bases, with 14 bases lying between them. The CDR3 sequence is CASSRGRDFYEQYF. CDR3 coding DNA: TGTGCCAGTAGTCGTGGCCGGGATTTCTACGAGCAGTACTTC.

This clonotype was detected ten times or more. J is TRBJ2-5 and V is TRBV7-2; 9 nucleotides align to TRBD2. Germline V lookup: CDR1 SGHTA, CDR2 FQGNSA. The CDR3 length is 14 residues. Germline trimming cut 5 bases from V and 5 bases from J; bases unmatched to any gene: 6. CDR3 amino acids: CASSRAGGSETQYF. The DNA of the CDR3 is TGTGCCAGCAGCCGAGCGGGAGGATCCGAGACCCAGTACTTC.

The chain uses TRBV20-1 and TRBJ2-3, with 7 bases lining up with TRBD1. This CDR3 spans 13 amino acids. V shed 1 base, J shed 4 bases, and the junction held 2 bases outside the gene matches. Germline V gene lookup returns CDR1 DFQATT and CDR2 SNEGSKA (reference sequence). The CDR3 nucleotides are TGCAGTGCTAGAGTTCAGGGGGCAGATACGCAGTATTTT. It is translated as CSARVQGADTQYF.

Many counts were recorded for this clonotype. The rearrangement joins TRBV10-2 to TRBJ2-7; D not resolved. Germline V gene lookup returns CDR1 WSHSY and CDR2 SAAADI. Trimming shortened V by 4 bases and J by 2 bases, and 3 bases separated the two germline ends. The CDR3 runs 11 residues. This CDR3 is CASSAAYEQYF. As DNA, the CDR3 is TGCGCCAGCAGTGCGGCCTACGAGCAGTACTTC.

Many counts were recorded for this clonotype. The chain joins TRBV6-6 to TRBJ2-3; D uncertain. Germline V gene data show CDR1 as MNHNY and CDR2 as SVGAGI (reference sequence). This CDR3 spans 14 amino acids. Trimming took off 6 bases at V and 3 bases at J, with 13 bases between the two ends. CDR3 sequence reads: CASSPWVGTDTQYF. CDR3 bases: TGTGCCAGCAGCCCCTGGGTCGGAACAGATACGCAGTATTTT.

The rearrangement uses TRBV15 and TRBJ2-5; a possible D gene is TRBD1 (6 bases). The CDR3 sequence is 15 residues long. CDR1 is LNHNV, CDR2 YYDKDF, per germline (reference sequence). Deletions cut 0 bases from V and 4 bases from J, with 12 bases between. The CDR3 nucleotides are TGTGCCACCAGCAGAGATCTAGGCAGGGGAGAGACCCAGTACTTC. It codes for CATSRDLGRGETQYF.

This clonotype was counted ten times or more. The chain recombines TRBV12-3 or TRBV12-4 with TRBJ1-3, with D possibly TRBD1 on 5 matching bases. The V and J ends lost 4 bases and 2 bases respectively, with 6 bases between them. The CDR3 totals 13 residues. CDR3 loop: CASSSDTGNTIYF. DNA for the CDR3: TGTGCCAGCAGTTCGGACACTGGAAACACCATATATTTT.

This clonotype showed up just a few times. The gene calls are TRBV21-1 and TRBJ2-4; no check of the table's D call, TRBD1, against the DNA was made. TRBV21-1 is a pseudogene locus. There are 17 residues in the CDR3. The CDR3, as DNA: TGTGCCAGCAGCTCCCGGGGCAGGGGGCGAGACAAAAACATTCAGTACTTC. This gives the protein CASSSRGRGRDKNIQYF.

In this sample, this clonotype turned up many times. This sequence joins TRBV19 and TRBJ1-4; D unresolved. This CDR3 has 13 residues. Trimming shortened V by 4 bases and J by 6 bases, and 9 bases separated the two germline ends. Germline CDR1 and CDR2: LNHDA and SQIVND (reference sequence). CDR3 sequence: CASSKALDEKLFF. DNA of the CDR3: TGTGCCAGTAGTAAGGCCCTGGATGAAAAACTGTTTTTT. Looking up the rest from reference TRBV19 and TRBJ1-4 gives the full variable domain: DGGITQSPKYLFRKEGQNVTLSCEQNLNHDAMYWYRQDPGQGLRLIYYSQIVNDFQKGDIAEGYSVSREKKESFPLTVTSAQKNPTAFYLCASSKALDEKLFFGSGTQLSVL.

This clonotype was observed a few times. This chain joins TRBV7-6 and TRBJ1-2, with 7 nucleotides matching TRBD1. Germline-derived CDR1 and CDR2 are SGHVS and FNYEAQ. The V and J ends lost 1 base and 4 bases, in that order; junction bases with no gene match: 6. The CDR3 has 15 residues. CDR3 bases: TGTGCCAGCAGCTTAGAGGAGGAGGGGGCCTATGGCTACACCTTC. Translating it yields CASSLEEEGAYGYTF.

This clonotype was seen at least ten times. V and J are TRBV3-1 and TRBJ2-1; 15 bases match TRBD2. This CDR3 has 15 amino acids. Trimming cost V 3 bases and J 15 bases; bases outside gene matches: 9. Germline loops: CDR1 LGHDT, CDR2 YNNKEL (reference sequence). CDR3 bases: TGTGCCAGCAGCCACGCCTCGGGACTAGCGGGGGGACGGTTCTTC. Encoded protein: CASSHASGLAGGRFF.

This clonotype was detected many times. The rearrangement joins TRBV6-5 to TRBJ2-1; TRBD1 is a possible D gene (6 bases). This CDR3 is 14 amino acids long. V dropped 2 bases and J dropped 7 bases, with 12 bases sitting between them. Germline loops: CDR1 MNHEY, CDR2 SVGAGI. CDR3 DNA: TGTGCCAGCAGTTACAACAGGGCTGGGAATGAGCAGTTCTTC. Encoded protein: CASSYNRAGNEQFF.

The V gene is TRBV2, the J gene TRBJ1-1, with D tentatively TRBD1 (5 bases). V was trimmed by 8 bases and J by 4 bases, leaving 11 bases between them. Germline CDR1 reads SNHLY; CDR2 reads FYNNEI. This CDR3 contains 12 residues. The CDR3 here is CASDEGPTEAFF. CDR3 DNA: TGTGCCAGCGATGAGGGGCCCACTGAAGCTTTCTTT.